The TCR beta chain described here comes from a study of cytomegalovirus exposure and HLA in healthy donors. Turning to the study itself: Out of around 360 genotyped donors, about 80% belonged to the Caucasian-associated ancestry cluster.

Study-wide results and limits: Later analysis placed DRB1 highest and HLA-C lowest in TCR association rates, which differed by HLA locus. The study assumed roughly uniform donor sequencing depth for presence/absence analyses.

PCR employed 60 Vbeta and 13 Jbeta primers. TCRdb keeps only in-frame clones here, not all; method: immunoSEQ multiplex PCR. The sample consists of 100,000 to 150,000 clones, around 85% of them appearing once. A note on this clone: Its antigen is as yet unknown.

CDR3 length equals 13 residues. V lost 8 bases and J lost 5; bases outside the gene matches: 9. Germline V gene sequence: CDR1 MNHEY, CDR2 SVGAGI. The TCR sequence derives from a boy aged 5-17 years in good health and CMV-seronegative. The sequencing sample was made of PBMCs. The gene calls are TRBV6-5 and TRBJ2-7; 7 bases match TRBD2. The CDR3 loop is CASSLTGGNEQYF. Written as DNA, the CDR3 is TGTGCCAGCTCACTTACCGGGGGGAACGAGCAGTACTTC.